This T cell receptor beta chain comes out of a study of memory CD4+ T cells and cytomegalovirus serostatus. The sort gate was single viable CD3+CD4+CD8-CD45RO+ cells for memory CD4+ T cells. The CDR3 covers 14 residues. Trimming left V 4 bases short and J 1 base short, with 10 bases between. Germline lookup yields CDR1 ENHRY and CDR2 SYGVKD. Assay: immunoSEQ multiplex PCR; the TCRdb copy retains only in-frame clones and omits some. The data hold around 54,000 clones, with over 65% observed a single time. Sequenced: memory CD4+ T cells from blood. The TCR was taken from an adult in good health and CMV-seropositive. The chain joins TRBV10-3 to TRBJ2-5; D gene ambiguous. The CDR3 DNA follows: TGTGCCATCAGTGCATTTACGGGCCAAGAGACCCAGTACTTC. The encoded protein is CAISAFTGQETQYF.